This T cell receptor (beta chain) is from a study of blood T cell repertoires in COVID-19. Study information: The study drew acute and convalescent COVID-19 samples from the United States, Italy and Spain. Sources were T cells, B-cell-depleted T cells, or PBMCs; the material itself was cDNA or gDNA.

The germline gives CDR1 SNHLY, CDR2 FYNNEI. Between the trimmed V and J ends, which lost 7 bases and 0 bases, there was a span of 9 bases. This CDR3 has 14 residues. Original methodology: Nucleated cell number was recorded as an estimate derived from reference gene primer amplification. Only in-frame clones appear in the TCRdb table, and some are missing; sequencing was by immunoSEQ multiplex PCR. That table furnishes V, J and clone size, whereas the DNA furnished D and trimming. The top ten clones hold less than 3.5% of a sample with 170,000 or so clones, around four fifths of them seen once. The chain couples TRBV2 to TRBJ2-2, with D possibly TRBD2 on 5 matching bases. This receptor was taken from an older woman with acute or convalescent COVID-19. Sequencing used peripheral blood. CDR3 coding DNA: TGTGCCAGCAACGGGGTTCCGAACACCGGGGAGCTGTTTTTT. Translated: CASNGVPNTGELFF.